This T cell receptor beta chain was captured in a study of cytomegalovirus exposure and HLA in healthy donors. Produced via immunoSEQ multiplex PCR; TCRdb's table is partial and in-frame only. This sample carries approximately 99,000 clones, about 94% of them seen once, and the ten largest clones take 0.67%. The origin of this receptor is a woman younger than 35 in good health and CMV-seronegative. The sequenced material came from PBMCs.

The CDR3 nucleotides are TGTGCCAGCACCCACCGGGGTAAGGGATCCTACGAGCAGTACTTC. Translated, it gives CASTHRGKGSYEQYF. The genes are TRBV6-6 and TRBJ2-7; D possibly corresponds to TRBD2 (5 bases). The CDR3 is 15 amino acids. The germline CDR1 and CDR2 sequences are MNHNY and SVGAGI (reference sequence). Between the trimmed V and J ends, which lost 7 bases and 1 base, there was a span of 17 bases.